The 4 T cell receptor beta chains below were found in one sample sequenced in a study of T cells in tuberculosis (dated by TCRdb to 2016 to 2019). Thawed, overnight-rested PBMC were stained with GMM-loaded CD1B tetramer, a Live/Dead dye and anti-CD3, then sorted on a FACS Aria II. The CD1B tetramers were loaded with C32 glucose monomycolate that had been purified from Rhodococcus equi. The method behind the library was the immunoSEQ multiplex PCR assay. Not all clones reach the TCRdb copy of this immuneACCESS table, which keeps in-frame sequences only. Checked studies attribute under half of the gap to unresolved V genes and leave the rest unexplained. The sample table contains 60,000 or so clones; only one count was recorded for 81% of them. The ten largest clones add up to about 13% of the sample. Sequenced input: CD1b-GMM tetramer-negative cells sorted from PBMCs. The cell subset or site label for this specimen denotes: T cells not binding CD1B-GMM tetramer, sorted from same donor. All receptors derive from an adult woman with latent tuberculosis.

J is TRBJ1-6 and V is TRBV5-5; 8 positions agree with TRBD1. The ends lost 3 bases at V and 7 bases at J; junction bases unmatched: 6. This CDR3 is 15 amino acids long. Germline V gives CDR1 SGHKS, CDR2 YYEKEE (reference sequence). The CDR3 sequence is CASSSQGARNSPLHF. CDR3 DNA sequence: TGTGCCAGCAGCTCTCAGGGGGCGAGAAATTCACCCCTCCACTTT.

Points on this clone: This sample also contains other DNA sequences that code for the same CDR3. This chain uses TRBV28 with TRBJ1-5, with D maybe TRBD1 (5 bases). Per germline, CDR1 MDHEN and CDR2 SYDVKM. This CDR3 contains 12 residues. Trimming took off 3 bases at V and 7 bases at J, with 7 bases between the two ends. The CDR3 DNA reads TGTGCCAGCAGTTTGGAGGGGCAGCCCCAGCATTTT. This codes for CASSLEGQPQHF.

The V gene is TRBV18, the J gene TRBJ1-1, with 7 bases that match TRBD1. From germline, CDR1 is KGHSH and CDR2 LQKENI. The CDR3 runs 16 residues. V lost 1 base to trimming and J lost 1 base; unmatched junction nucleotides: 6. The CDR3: CASSPLAGGENTEAFF. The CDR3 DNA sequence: TGTGCCAGCTCACCACTGGCAGGGGGAGAGAACACTGAAGCTTTCTTT.

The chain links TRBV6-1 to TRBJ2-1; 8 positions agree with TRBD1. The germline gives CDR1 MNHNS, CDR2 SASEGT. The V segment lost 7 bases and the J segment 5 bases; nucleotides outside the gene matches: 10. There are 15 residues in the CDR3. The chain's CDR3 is CASTVRTGLNNEQFF. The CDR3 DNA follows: TGTGCCAGCACGGTGAGGACAGGGTTGAACAATGAGCAGTTCTTC.